The 12 T cell receptor beta chains given below trace back to one sample, sequenced in a study of blood T cell repertoires in COVID-19. Profiled with immunoSEQ multiplex PCR; TCRdb holds only in-frame clones, not every one. The sample lists about 56,000 clones, approximately 84% seen once, with 15% to 20% in the top ten. Sequenced: peripheral blood. The receptors were gathered from a man in his fifties or sixties with COVID-19, enrolled during active disease.

The V call is TRBV11-2, the J call TRBJ2-5; TRBD2 matches 9 bases. V dropped 3 bases and J dropped 1; count of bases not matched to a gene: 6. The CDR3 has 16 residues. Per germline, CDR1 SGHAT and CDR2 FQNNGV. The DNA of the CDR3 is TGTGCCAGCAGCTTGACGACTAGCGGCATCCAAGAGACCCAGTACTTC. Translation gives CASSLTTSGIQETQYF. The complete variable domain, with remaining parts taken from reference TRBV11-2 and TRBJ2-5, reads EAGVAQSPRYKIIEKRQSVAFWCNPISGHATLYWYQQILGQGPKLLIQFQNNGVVDDSQLPKDRFSAERLKGVDSTLKIQPAKLEDSAVYLCASSLTTSGIQETQYFGPGTRLLVL.

V is TRBV7-7 and J is TRBJ2-3, with TRBD2 identical over 8 bases. The trim removed 4 bases at V and 3 bases at J, leaving 6 bases unmatched. In germline, CDR1 is SSHAT, CDR2 FNYEAQ (reference sequence). This CDR3 comprises 15 residues. The CDR3 nucleotides read TGTGCCAGCAGCTCCATCGGGGGGGAGACAGATACGCAGTATTTT. Translated, it gives CASSSIGGETDTQYF.

V and J are TRBV4-1 and TRBJ1-1, with TRBD1 matching over 7 bases. CDR3 length: 13 residues. From germline, CDR1 is MGHRA and CDR2 YSYEKL. J gave up 7 bases and V 2 bases, and 4 bases lay outside the gene matches. The CDR3 region is CASSQPTGFEAFF. CDR3 nucleotides: TGCGCCAGCAGCCAACCGACAGGGTTTGAAGCTTTCTTT.

The V gene is TRBV18, the J gene TRBJ1-1; D uncertain. Germline-derived CDR1 and CDR2 are KGHSH and LQKENI. The length of the CDR3 is 15 residues. Trimming took off 2 bases at V and 3 bases at J, with 13 bases between the two ends. CDR3 DNA: TGTGCCAGCTCACCAAACGGCGGGTTCGACACTGAAGCTTTCTTT. Encoded protein: CASSPNGGFDTEAFF.

The chain combines TRBV6-5 with TRBJ2-3, with a weak D call TRBD2 (5 bases). The CDR3 spans 15 residues. V lost 0 bases to trimming and J lost 8 bases, with 15 bases between them. Germline V CDR1 and CDR2: MNHEY, SVGAGI. CDR3 nucleotides: TGTGCCAGCAGTTACTCCCCCGGAGTTCGGGGTACGCAGTATTTT. Translating gives CASSYSPGVRGTQYF.

Only one count was recorded for this clone. This chain joins TRBV12-5 and TRBJ1-5; 7 nucleotides line up with TRBD1. V dropped 10 bases and J dropped 4; count of bases not matched to a gene: 13. This CDR3 has 15 amino acids. CDR1 and CDR2 from the germline V gene are LGHNT and FRNRAP. The CDR3 nucleotides are TGTGCTAAAGACCCGGGACAGCAGAAAAATCAGCCCCAGCATTTT. This gives the protein CAKDPGQQKNQPQHF.

The gene calls are TRBV5-4 and TRBJ2-7; 9 nucleotides line up with TRBD1. The CDR3 contains 16 residues. Germline CDR1 is SGHNT and CDR2 is YYREEE (reference sequence). The ends lost 4 bases at V and 7 bases at J; junction bases unmatched: 15. CDR3 amino acids: CASSTDRGRLLGEQYF. CDR3 in DNA: TGTGCCAGCAGCACGGACAGGGGTCGACTACTAGGGGAGCAGTACTTC. The whole variable domain, remainder taken from reference TRBV5-4 and TRBJ2-7, is ETGVTQSPTHLIKTRGQQVTLRCSSQSGHNTVSWYQQALGQGPQFIFQYYREEENGRGNFPPRFSGLQFPNYSSELNVNALELDDSALYLCASSTDRGRLLGEQYFGPGTRLTVT.

The V gene is TRBV6-6, the J gene TRBJ1-5; TRBD1 aligns across 10 bases. CDR1 MNHNY and CDR2 SVGAGI come from the germline V gene (reference sequence). There are 17 residues in the CDR3. The V and J ends lost 5 bases and 3 bases, in that order; junction bases with no gene match: 10. DNA for the CDR3: TGTGCCAGCAGTCAACGTAGGGGACAGGGGATCAATCAGCCCCAGCATTTT. Translating gives CASSQRRGQGINQPQHF.

This clone showed up just a few times. The V call is TRBV19, the J call TRBJ1-2; D not certain. CDR3 size: 12 residues. From germline, CDR1 is LNHDA and CDR2 SQIVND (reference sequence). Trimming took 5 bases from V and 7 from J, leaving 11 bases between them. CDR3 protein: CASSPGALGYTF. CDR3 sequence (DNA): TGTGCCAGTAGTCCCGGAGCCCTTGGCTACACCTTC.

The count of this clone is one. V gene TRBV5-5 combines with J gene TRBJ2-5; D is possibly TRBD2 (6 bases). V was pared by 9 bases and J by 4 bases, with 19 bases between. The CDR3 has 14 residues. The germline CDR1 and CDR2 sequences are SGHKS and YYEKEE (reference sequence). In DNA form, the CDR3 reads TGTGCCACCTTGTCAGTCGGGAGACGAGAGACCCAGTACTTC. Translation gives CATLSVGRRETQYF.

The V call is TRBV2, the J call TRBJ1-4; maybe TRBD1 (6 bases). The CDR3 length is 15 residues. Germline loops: CDR1 SNHLY, CDR2 FYNNEI. Trimming stripped 2 bases from V and 5 bases from J, with 12 bases between. The CDR3: CASSERGGPNEKLFF. The CDR3, as DNA: TGTGCCAGCAGTGAACGCGGGGGGCCAAATGAAAAACTGTTTTTT.

V usage is TRBV14 and J usage is TRBJ1-1, with TRBD1 as a possible D gene (6 bases). The CDR3 consists of 12 residues. The germline V gene encodes CDR1 SGHDN and CDR2 FVKESK. V shed 4 bases and J shed 6 bases, with 9 bases lying between them. The CDR3 nucleotides are TGTGCCAGCAGCCCTTGGACAGCTGAAGCTTTCTTT. Its protein is CASSPWTAEAFF.